The 20 T cell receptor beta chains presented below share a single source sample, sequenced in a study of blood T cell repertoires in COVID-19. Method: immunoSEQ multiplex PCR; TCRdb's copy keeps in-frame clones and lacks some. The data show about 670,000 clones, about nine tenths seen once. Sequencing was done on a sample of peripheral blood. These receptors all stem from a woman aged 18-30 years with acute or convalescent COVID-19.

This clone showed up just once. The V and J genes are TRBV9 and TRBJ2-1; D perhaps matches TRBD2 (5 bases). Germline lookup yields CDR1 SGDLS and CDR2 YYNGEE. CDR3 size: 15 residues. V dropped 0 bases and J dropped 6 bases, with 13 bases sitting between them. The CDR3 DNA follows: TGTGCCAGCAGCGTAGGAAGAGGGCCGATCAATGAGCAGTTCTTC. This gives the protein CASSVGRGPINEQFF. Combining the CDR3 with reference TRBV9 and TRBJ2-1 gives the whole variable domain DSGVTQTPKHLITATGQRVTLRCSPRSGDLSVYWYQQSLDQGLQFLIQYYNGEERAKGNILERFSAQQFPDLHSELNLSSLELGDSALYFCASSVGRGPINEQFFGPGTRLTVL.

This sequence joins TRBV6-2 or TRBV6-3 and TRBJ1-5, with D perhaps matching TRBD1 (6 bases). Germline V lookup: CDR1 MNHEY, CDR2 SVGEGT. This CDR3 has 16 amino acids. V lost 5 bases and J lost 2, with 16 bases in between. In nucleotides, the CDR3 is TGTGCCAGCAGTCTACTGGCCAGGGGCCGCAATCAGCCCCAGCATTTT. Translation gives CASSLLARGRNQPQHF.

In its sample, this clone was seen a few times. The chain employs TRBV9 and TRBJ1-5, with a weak D call TRBD1 (6 bases). Trimming stripped 3 bases from V and 3 bases from J, with 13 bases between. Germline-derived CDR1 and CDR2 are SGDLS and YYNGEE. The CDR3 runs 15 residues. CDR3 residues: CASSETTGNNQPQHF. CDR3 in DNA: TGTGCCAGCAGCGAGACGACAGGCAACAATCAGCCCCAGCATTTT.

This rearrangement joins TRBV27 to TRBJ2-2, with a weak D call TRBD2 (5 bases). This CDR3 contains 15 residues. V lost 3 bases, J lost 5 bases, and 13 bases lay in between. Germline-derived CDR1 and CDR2 are MNHEY and SMNVEV (reference sequence). CDR3 region: CASSFYGMGTGELFF. For the CDR3, the DNA is TGTGCCAGCAGTTTTTACGGGATGGGGACCGGGGAGCTGTTTTTT.

This chain connects TRBV6-1 to TRBJ2-1; 8 bases agree with TRBD2. Germline CDR1 and CDR2: MNHNS and SASEGT. V was clipped by 3 bases and J by 4 bases; unmatched bases: 5. The CDR3 runs to 15 residues. CDR3 nucleotide sequence: TGTGCCAGCAGTGATATGTCTAGCGGGTACAATGAGCAGTTCTTC. This encodes CASSDMSSGYNEQFF.

The chain combines TRBV14 with TRBJ2-2; 10 nucleotides align to TRBD1. CDR1 is SGHDN and CDR2 is FVKESK in the germline V gene. Trimming took 1 base from V and 6 from J; bases not matched to a gene: 11. The CDR3 contains 18 residues. DNA of the CDR3: TGTGCCAGCAGCCAAGCCCCCCGGACAGGGGGAAGCCCCGGGGAGCTGTTTTTT. It codes for CASSQAPRTGGSPGELFF.

The chain combines TRBV5-5 with TRBJ2-2; 7 bases fit TRBD1. Germline CDR1 and CDR2: SGHKS and YYEKEE (reference sequence). CDR3 length: 14 amino acids. Trimming at V came to 4 bases and at J to 7 bases, leaving 7 bases not matched to a gene. The CDR3 protein is CASSAGQANGELFF. The CDR3 region has the DNA TGTGCCAGCAGCGCAGGACAGGCCAACGGGGAGCTGTTTTTT.

The rearrangement joins TRBV3-1 (or the pseudogene TRBV3-2) to TRBJ2-6; possibly TRBD1 for D (6 bases). The germline gives CDR1 LGHDT, CDR2 YNNKEL (reference sequence). The CDR3 is made up of 17 amino acids. V lost 2 bases and J 2 bases, leaving 13 bases between the germline ends. The CDR3: CASSQTTGNAGANVLTF. In nucleotides, the CDR3 is TGTGCCAGCAGCCAAACTACAGGGAACGCTGGGGCCAACGTCCTGACTTTC.

The genes are TRBV6-5 and TRBJ2-1; maybe TRBD2 (5 bases). This CDR3 has 15 residues. Looked up from germline, CDR1 is MNHEY and CDR2 is SVGAGI. The V end lost 2 bases, the J end lost 5 bases, and 13 bases lay between the germline ends. The CDR3 sequence: CASSYLSSSNNEQFF. CDR3 coding DNA: TGTGCCAGCAGTTACCTTTCTAGCTCAAACAATGAGCAGTTCTTC.

V is TRBV29-1 and J is TRBJ1-3; the D is unclear. Germline-derived CDR1 and CDR2 are SQVTM and ANQGSEA. The CDR3 contains 12 residues. The V end was cut by 5 bases, the J end by 3 bases, with 8 bases between. Here the CDR3 reads CSVPFGGNTIYF. CDR3 nucleotide sequence: TGCAGCGTTCCTTTCGGTGGAAACACCATATATTTT.

This clone was observed a few times. V gene TRBV30 combines with J gene TRBJ2-7, with 7 bases matching TRBD2. J lost 0 bases, V lost 6 bases, and 23 bases had no gene match. The CDR3 has 19 residues. Looked up from germline, CDR1 is GTSNPN and CDR2 is SVGIG (reference sequence). In DNA, the CDR3 is TGTGCCTGCACATATACGGAATACGCCGGGACTAAATTCTCCTACGAGCAGTACTTC. This encodes CACTYTEYAGTKFSYEQYF.

The rearrangement joins TRBV25-1 to TRBJ2-7, with a possible D match to TRBD2 (6 bases). Trimming removed 8 bases at V and 0 bases at J, with 17 bases between. CDR1 is MGHDK and CDR2 is SYGVNS in the germline V gene. The CDR3 spans 15 residues. CDR3 amino acids: CASASFGSGSYEQYF. CDR3 coding DNA: TGTGCCAGCGCTTCATTCGGGAGCGGCTCCTACGAGCAGTACTTC.

In its sample, this clone was seen once. The V call is TRBV10-3, the J call TRBJ2-7; 8 bases map to TRBD1. This CDR3 is 14 amino acids long. CDR1 and CDR2 (germline): ENHRY, SYGVKD. The V gene end was trimmed by 8 bases and the J gene end by 0 bases; junction bases not matched to a gene: 6. The CDR3 protein is CAISGGLSSYEQYF. The DNA of the CDR3 is TGTGCCATCTCAGGGGGCCTGAGCTCCTACGAGCAGTACTTC.

The V call is TRBV30, the J call TRBJ2-7; the match to TRBD2 covers 11 bases. This CDR3 is built from 13 residues. With 7 bases clipped from V and 1 base from J, the junction kept 3 bases outside the gene matches. The germline V gene encodes CDR1 GTSNPN and CDR2 SVGIG (reference sequence). The CDR3 sequence is CASSGGSSYEQYF. The CDR3 nucleotides read TGTGCCTCTAGCGGGGGGTCTTCCTACGAGCAGTACTTC.

The V gene is TRBV7-2, the J gene TRBJ1-6, with 7 bases lining up with TRBD1. V dropped 4 bases and J dropped 13; count of bases not matched to a gene: 7. Germline CDR1 and CDR2: SGHTA and FQGNSA. The CDR3 contains 13 residues. The CDR3 bases are TGTGCCAGCAGCTCCCTGCGGGGACAGCCCCTCCACTTT. Translation: CASSSLRGQPLHF.

V usage is TRBV7-9 and J usage is TRBJ2-2; 8 nucleotides align to TRBD1. Germline loops: CDR1 SEHNR, CDR2 FQNEAQ (reference sequence). There are 15 residues in the CDR3. V trimming: 5 bases; J trimming: 6 bases; junction bases outside the gene matches: 8. The CDR3: CASSLLDRVSGELFF. CDR3 in DNA: TGTGCCAGCAGCCTCTTGGACAGGGTGTCCGGGGAGCTGTTTTTT. Based on the CDR3 plus reference TRBV7-9 and TRBJ2-2, the full variable domain is DTGVSQNPRHKITKRGQNVTFRCDPISEHNRLYWYRQTLGQGPEFLTYFQNEAQLEKSRLLSDRFSAERPKGSFSTLEIQRTEQGDSAMYLCASSLLDRVSGELFFGEGSRLTVL.

The chain carries TRBV6-6 and TRBJ1-1; no definite D call. Germline values: CDR1 MNHNY, CDR2 SVGAGI (reference sequence). V lost 0 bases, J lost 2 bases, and 4 bases lay in between. This CDR3 has 13 residues. The CDR3 spells CASSYSLNTEAFF. In DNA form, the CDR3 reads TGTGCCAGCAGTTACTCTTTAAACACTGAAGCTTTCTTT.

This clone was picked up one time. The chain is built from TRBV28 and TRBJ2-7, with D possibly being TRBD1 (6 bases). Germline V gives CDR1 MDHEN, CDR2 SYDVKM. The germline V and J ends were trimmed by 2 bases and 5 bases, with 19 bases remaining between them. The CDR3 is 16 residues long. CDR3 bases: TGTGCCAGCAGTTTACCCTCCGGTCAGGGGTTCCACGAGCAGTACTTC. Amino acids: CASSLPSGQGFHEQYF. Combining the CDR3 with reference TRBV28 and TRBJ2-7 gives the whole variable domain DVKVTQSSRYLVKRTGEKVFLECVQDMDHENMFWYRQDPGLGLRLIYFSYDVKMKEKGDIPEGYSVSREKKERFSLILESASTNQTSMYLCASSLPSGQGFHEQYFGPGTRLTVT.

The rearrangement joins TRBV2 to TRBJ1-1; possible D gene TRBD1, 6 bases. Trimming shortened V by 5 bases and J by 8 bases, and 9 bases separated the two germline ends. The V gene's germline CDR1 is SNHLY and CDR2 FYNNEI. The CDR3 is 11 amino acids. This chain's CDR3 is CASSYDREAFF. For the CDR3, the DNA is TGTGCCAGCAGTTATGACAGGGAAGCTTTCTTT.

The gene calls are TRBV25-1 and TRBJ2-1; 7 bases map to TRBD1. J was trimmed by 10 bases and V by 6 bases; bases with no gene match: 15. This CDR3 is 15 amino acids long. Germline V gives CDR1 MGHDK, CDR2 SYGVNS. The CDR3 coding sequence is TGTGCCAGCAGCTATTTAACAGGGGCGGTAGGCGAGCAGTTCTTC. It is translated as CASSYLTGAVGEQFF.